This T cell receptor beta chain was observed in a study of vaccination effects on CD4 cells after COVID-19. General study findings and limits: Vaccine-induced clones in healthy vaccinees cross-reacted with common cold coronaviruses in only 1 of 255 cases.

On this clone: Its antigen is not known.

Before sequencing took place, the ViraFEST assay used viral peptide pools to expand antigen-specific CD4+ T cells. Researchers isolated CD4+ T cells once 9 to 11 days of culture had elapsed. Participants each got two BNT162b2 or mRNA-1273 vaccine doses. No vaccinee had earlier SARS-CoV-2 infection, and nucleocapsid antibodies were negative. Clones were read by immunoSEQ multiplex PCR, and TCRdb kept only the in-frame ones, dropping some. The sample has tens of thousands of clones, more than 65% seen once. The length of the CDR3 is 15 residues. V was clipped by 5 bases and J by 4 bases, with 18 bases between them. The germline CDR1 and CDR2 sequences are SGHVS and FNYEAQ.

Source: CD4+ T cells from PBMCs cultured with HCoV-NL63 spike peptides, taken after COVID-19 vaccination. The chain is built from TRBV7-6 and TRBJ2-7; possible D gene TRBD1, 6 bases. The source is a human donor who received a COVID-19 vaccine. The CDR3 loop reads CASSQSDRRIYEQYF. In nucleotides, the CDR3 is TGTGCCAGCAGCCAGTCTGACAGGAGGATATACGAGCAGTACTTC. Combining the CDR3 with reference TRBV7-6 and TRBJ2-7 gives the whole variable domain GAGVSQSPRYKVTKRGQDVALRCDPISGHVSLYWYRQALGQGPEFLTYFNYEAQQDKSGLPNDRFSAERPEGSISTLTIQRTEQRDSAMYRCASSQSDRRIYEQYFGPGTRLTVT.